This T cell receptor beta chain was profiled in a study of T cell repertoires in aging, cancer and after chemotherapy. Study overall: Clear clonal overlap appeared across healthy donor samples taken over several months to years.

Between the trimmed V and J ends, which lost 8 bases and 3 bases, there was a span of 14 bases. Germline V gene data show CDR1 as ENHRY and CDR2 as SYGVKD. The CDR3 is made up of 13 amino acids. This clonotype was picked up a small number of times. A mixed TRB-A/B primer pool amplified rearranged TRB by multiplex touch-down PCR. MiXCR, run by TCRdb on the multiplex PCR reads, gives a single entry per CDR3 protein. Among about 8,700 distinct CDR3 sequences listed, 32% were seen once. Amplification of TCR beta used genomic DNA extracted from peripheral blood. The sample taken for sequencing was blood. The sequence came from a human donor in good health. This chain joins TRBV10-3 and TRBJ2-7; D is ambiguous. The CDR3 region is CAISQSVGYEQYF. The CDR3 coding sequence is TGTGCCATCTCCCAGTCGGTAGGCTACGAGCAGTACTTC.